This section outlines one TCR beta chain sequence together with its context. Its target is unknown. These data belong to a study of siplizumab effects on memory and regulatory T cells. Study-wide findings and caveats: A minor share of alloreactive clones matched unstimulated subsets. A significant reduction in alloreactive sequences traceable to unstimulated CD4+ memory cells was produced by siplizumab.

This table comes from immunoSEQ multiplex PCR, and its TCRdb copy is limited to in-frame clones, with some not included. The sample lists some 97,000 clones; around 92% were seen once. The CDR3 is 13 residues long. V shed 6 bases and J shed 4 bases, with 10 bases lying between them. Per the germline V gene, CDR1 is KGHSH and CDR2 is LQKENI. This sequence joins TRBV18 and TRBJ1-5; D unclear. Sequencing was performed on Tregs sorted from blood. This sequence originates from a human donor in good health. CDR3 nucleotides: TGTGCCAGCTCGGGTCTTGAGAATCAGCCCCAGCATTTT. The encoded protein is CASSGLENQPQHF.